Listed below are T cell receptor beta chains from one sample, sequenced in a study of blood T cell repertoires in COVID-19. Profiling relied on immunoSEQ multiplex PCR, and the TCRdb table lists in-frame clones only, not all of them. Counted here are about 140,000 clones, approximately 90% occurring once; the ten biggest clones make up less than 10%. The sample taken for sequencing was peripheral blood. The receptors stem from a woman in her 50s with active or convalescent COVID-19. The CDR3 runs from the conserved cysteine through the conserved F or W. A D gene is named only where the DNA matches it firmly. The size field is filled for only some rows; it gives once, few, many or a size class.

d_call,clone_size,j_call,v_call,cdr3_nt,cdr3_aa
NA,NA,TRBJ2-7,TRBV18,TGTGCCAGCTCAACCCCAACAGGGACGGTCTACGAGCAGTACTTC,CASSTPTGTVYEQYF
NA,NA,TRBJ1-1,TRBV4-3,TGCGCCAGCAGCCAAGATCCCGTAGTCGCCACTGAAGCTTTCTTT,CASSQDPVVATEAFF
NA,NA,TRBJ1-6,TRBV5-1,TGCGCCAGCAGGGGGGGAGGCTCCTATAATTCACCCCTCCACTTT,CASRGGGSYNSPLHF
NA,NA,TRBJ1-4,TRBV4-3,TGCGCCAGCAGCCAAGATAGGCTAGCTAATGAAAAACTGTTTTTT,CASSQDRLANEKLFF
TRBD2,NA,TRBJ2-3,TRBV7-9,TGTGCCAGCAGCCTCGCTAGCGGGACGACAGATACGCAGTATTTT,CASSLASGTTDTQYF
TRBD1,NA,TRBJ1-1,TRBV19,TGTGCCAGTAGTCAAGACAGGGGGGCTGATGAAGCTTTCTTT,CASSQDRGADEAFF
TRBD2,NA,TRBJ2-7,TRBV2,TGTGCCAGCAGGAGCGGGAGGACTGCCTACGAGCAGTACTTC,CASRSGRTAYEQYF
NA,NA,TRBJ1-6,TRBV15,TGTGCCACCAGCAGACTGCGATGGACGGGGGATAATTCACCCCTCCACTTT,CATSRLRWTGDNSPLHF
NA,NA,TRBJ2-1,TRBV28,TGTGCCAGCAGTTTAGGAGGCTCCTACAATGAGCAGTTCTTC,CASSLGGSYNEQFF
TRBD1,NA,TRBJ1-2,TRBV5-4,TGTGCCAGCAGCTTCACCGGGACAGGGCGGATCCGGGTGGGCTACACCTTC,CASSFTGTGRIRVGYTF
NA,once,TRBJ2-5,TRBV20-1,TGCAGTGCTATCCGAGAAGAGACCCAGTACTTC,CSAIREETQYF
TRBD2,NA,TRBJ2-2,TRBV7-8,TGTGCCAGCAGCACAACACTAGCGCAAACCGGGGAGCTGTTTTTT,CASSTTLAQTGELFF
NA,NA,TRBJ1-1,TRBV7-9,TGTGCCAGCAGCCCACGGACAGAAAACACTGAAGCTTTCTTT,CASSPRTENTEAFF
TRBD1,few,TRBJ1-3,TRBV27,TGTGCCAGCAGTCCACAGGGGGCCAGAAACACCATATATTTT,CASSPQGARNTIYF
NA,NA,TRBJ1-2,TRBV30,TGTGCCTGGAGCCGGAGAGGGTACGGCTACACCTTC,CAWSRRGYGYTF
NA,NA,TRBJ2-7,TRBV11-2,TGTGCCAGCAGCTTAGGGCATACCTACGAGCAGTACTTC,CASSLGHTYEQYF
NA,NA,TRBJ1-2,TRBV5-1,TGCGCCAGCAGCCTGTCAGGGTGGGGCTACACCTTC,CASSLSGWGYTF
TRBD1,NA,TRBJ1-1,TRBV28,TGTGCCAGCAGTCAGAATCAGGGGGCGAAGACTGAAGCTTTCTTT,CASSQNQGAKTEAFF
TRBD2,NA,TRBJ2-1,TRBV18,TGTGCCAGCTCACCGATAGCGGGAGCGAATGAGCAGTTCTTC,CASSPIAGANEQFF
TRBD2,NA,TRBJ2-2,TRBV11-2,TGTGCCAGCAGCCTGGGACTAGATGCTTACGCGAACACCGGGGAGCTGTTTTTT,CASSLGLDAYANTGELFF
NA,once,TRBJ2-1,TRBV7-3,TGTGCCAGCAGCTTAACGGCTAGCTGGGATGAGCAGTTCTTC,CASSLTASWDEQFF
NA,few,TRBJ2-7,TRBV6-5,TGTGCCAGCAGCCGTTTTCAGGGATACGAGCAGTACTTC,CASSRFQGYEQYF
TRBD2,few,TRBJ2-7,TRBV6-2/TRBV6-3,TGTGCCAGCAGTTACCCAGCGGGGGTATACGAGCAGTACTTC,CASSYPAGVYEQYF
NA,NA,TRBJ1-2,TRBV5-6,TGTGCCAGCAGCTTGAGTGGCACAGCTAACTATGGCTACACCTTC,CASSLSGTANYGYTF
NA,NA,TRBJ1-2,TRBV11-2,TGTGCCAGCAGCTCCCTGGGGGGGATCTATGGCTACACCTTC,CASSSLGGIYGYTF
NA,NA,TRBJ1-4,TRBV19,TGTGCCAGTAGTATTCAACAATCCGAAGTAACTAATGAAAAACTGTTTTTT,CASSIQQSEVTNEKLFF
TRBD1,once,TRBJ2-2,TRBV7-9,TGTGCCAGCAGCCGGGGGAACACCGGGACAGGGCCGAACACCGGGGAGCTGTTTTTT,CASSRGNTGTGPNTGELFF
TRBD1,NA,TRBJ1-4,TRBV30,TGTGCCTGGAGTGTAAGCTTGGCTTGGGACAGAAAAAATGAAAAACTGTTTTTT,CAWSVSLAWDRKNEKLFF
NA,NA,TRBJ2-3,TRBV21-1,TGTGCCAGCACCCAAGGGACAGGGACTAGCACAGATACGCAGTATTTT,CASTQGTGTSTDTQYF
TRBD1,NA,TRBJ2-5,TRBV27,TGTGCCAGCAGCCGGGACAGGGTACGAGAGACCCAGTACTTC,CASSRDRVRETQYF
NA,NA,TRBJ1-6,TRBV2,TGTGCCAGCAGTGAACGGGGCAGGGAGGATAATTCACCCCTCCACTTT,CASSERGREDNSPLHF
NA,NA,TRBJ2-5,TRBV18,TGTGCCAGCTCACCACCGACGGCTAGCGAGAGGGAGACCCAGTACTTC,CASSPPTASERETQYF
NA,NA,TRBJ1-1,TRBV7-2,TGTGCCAGCAGCTTAGTCAGGGAGAACACTGAAGCTTTCTTT,CASSLVRENTEAFF
NA,once,TRBJ1-2,TRBV12-3/TRBV12-4,TGTGCCAGCAGTTTTAACGGGTATGGCTACACCTTC,CASSFNGYGYTF
NA,NA,TRBJ2-5,TRBV6-5,TGTGCCAGCAGTTACGCGGGCATACAGGAGACCCAGTACTTC,CASSYAGIQETQYF
TRBD2,NA,TRBJ2-5,TRBV2,TGTGCCAGCAGCCGGACCGGGACTAGCGTCCAAGAGACCCAGTACTTC,CASSRTGTSVQETQYF
NA,NA,TRBJ1-3,TRBV6-2/TRBV6-3,TGTGCCAGCAGCGTCGGGAAAACCAGCTCTGGAAACACCATATATTTT,CASSVGKTSSGNTIYF
TRBD1,NA,TRBJ2-5,TRBV5-1,TGCGCCAGCAGCCCCTGGACAGGGGCTGAGACCCAGTACTTC,CASSPWTGAETQYF
NA,NA,TRBJ1-1,TRBV7-9,TGTGCCAGCAGCTTAGCGCGGGGAGTGGGCACTGAAGCTTTCTTT,CASSLARGVGTEAFF
NA,NA,TRBJ2-7,TRBV18,TGTGCCAGCTTAGACAGGAGCTCCTACGAGCAGTACTTC,CASLDRSSYEQYF
TRBD1,NA,TRBJ1-5,TRBV6-2/TRBV6-3,TGTGCCAGCAGTTACACGGGGGGACAGGGGAGCAATCAGCCCCAGCATTTT,CASSYTGGQGSNQPQHF
NA,NA,TRBJ2-3,TRBV7-2,TGTGCCAGCAGCAATCCCGGGTCTGCGTCAGATACGCAGTATTTT,CASSNPGSASDTQYF
TRBD2,NA,TRBJ2-2,TRBV5-1,TGCGCCAGCAGCTTCCAGTCCAGAGCTAGCGGAAACACCGGGGAGCTGTTTTTT,CASSFQSRASGNTGELFF
TRBD2,NA,TRBJ2-1,TRBV11-2,TGTGCCAGCAGCCTCCAGCGGGAGCACAATGAGCAGTTCTTC,CASSLQREHNEQFF
NA,NA,TRBJ1-1,TRBV4-1,TGCGCCAGCAGCCAAGCCCCAGGGAAGGCCACTGAAGCTTTCTTT,CASSQAPGKATEAFF
TRBD1,NA,TRBJ1-1,TRBV18,TGTGCCAGCTCACCCCTCGTAGGGACAGGGTTAGGGGAGAACACTGAAGCTTTCTTT,CASSPLVGTGLGENTEAFF
NA,once,TRBJ2-7,TRBV4-3,TGCGCCAGCAGCCAATCTCCCGGGGGTGACTACGAGCAGTACTTC,CASSQSPGGDYEQYF
TRBD1,NA,TRBJ1-6,TRBV6-5,TGTGCCAGCAGTTTCGACAGGGGATACAATTCACCCCTCCACTTT,CASSFDRGYNSPLHF
TRBD1,NA,TRBJ1-2,TRBV7-2,TGTGCCAGCACCCGAAGACAGGGTAGCTACACCTTC,CASTRRQGSYTF
TRBD1,NA,TRBJ1-5,TRBV7-2,TGTGCCAGCAGCTTAGCAACAGGGGGAACGAGTCAGCCCCAGCATTTT,CASSLATGGTSQPQHF
TRBD1,few,TRBJ2-1,TRBV5-1,TGCGCCAGCGAGACAGGGGATTACTACAATGAGCAGTTCTTC,CASETGDYYNEQFF
NA,NA,TRBJ2-4,TRBV13,TGTGCCAGCAGCCTCAGAATAGCCAAAAACATTCAGTACTTC,CASSLRIAKNIQYF
TRBD1,NA,TRBJ1-2,TRBV12-3/TRBV12-4,TGTGCCAGCAGCCGGGGACAGGGGCAGGGCTACACCTTC,CASSRGQGQGYTF
TRBD1,NA,TRBJ1-2,TRBV9,TGTGCCAGCAGCGGAACAGGGGTCGCCACCTTC,CASSGTGVATF
TRBD1,once,TRBJ1-2,TRBV28,TGTGCCAGCAGTTACCGGACAGGGGGCGTTGCCTATGGCTACACCTTC,CASSYRTGGVAYGYTF